This T cell receptor beta chain is drawn from a study of cytomegalovirus exposure and HLA in healthy donors. Study-wide points: Reported findings show TCR beta sequences accurately forecast HLA-A and HLA-B alleles in most subjects.

In regard to this clone: Its antigen remains unknown.

Germline V lookup: CDR1 SSHAT, CDR2 FNYEAQ (reference sequence). This CDR3 contains 16 residues. V was shortened by 5 bases and J by 0 bases, with 14 bases between the two germline ends. The primer mix had 60 Vbeta and 13 Jbeta primers. Only in-frame clones appear in the TCRdb table, and some are missing; sequencing was by immunoSEQ multiplex PCR. Its table lists about 160,000 clones. J is TRBJ1-3 and V is TRBV7-7; D is possibly TRBD1 (6 bases). The sequence came from a man younger than 45 in good health and CMV-seronegative. The sample taken for sequencing was PBMCs. CDR3 coding DNA: TGTGCCAGCAGCCCGGCGGACAGTCCCTCTGGAAACACCATATATTTT. Its protein product is CASSPADSPSGNTIYF.